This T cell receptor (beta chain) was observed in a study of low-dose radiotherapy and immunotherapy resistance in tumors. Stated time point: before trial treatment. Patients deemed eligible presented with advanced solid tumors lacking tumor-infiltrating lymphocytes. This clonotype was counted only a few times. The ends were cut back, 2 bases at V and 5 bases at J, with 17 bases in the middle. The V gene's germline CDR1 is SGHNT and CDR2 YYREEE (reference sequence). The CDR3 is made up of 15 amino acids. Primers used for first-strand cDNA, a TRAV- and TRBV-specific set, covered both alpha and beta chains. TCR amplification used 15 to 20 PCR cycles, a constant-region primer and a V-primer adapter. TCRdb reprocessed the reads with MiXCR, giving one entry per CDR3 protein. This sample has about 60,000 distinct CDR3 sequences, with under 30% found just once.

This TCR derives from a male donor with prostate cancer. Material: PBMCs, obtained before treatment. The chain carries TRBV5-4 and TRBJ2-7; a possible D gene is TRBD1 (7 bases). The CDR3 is CASSFRGARGDEQYF. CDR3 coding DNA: TGTGCCAGCAGCTTTAGGGGCGCCAGGGGGGACGAGCAGTACTTC.